Listed below are T cell receptor beta chains from one sample, sequenced in a study of response to subunit inactivated influenza vaccine. Each CDR3 protein gets one entry after TCRdb re-called the RT-PCR reads with MiXCR. Among roughly 460,000 distinct CDR3 sequences listed, approximately 11% were seen once. Sequences were derived from PBMCs from blood, sampled around seven weeks after vaccination. These receptors all stem from a man aged 50-60 years who received an inactivated influenza vaccine. Each CDR3 is given without its conserved first and last residue. A D gene is named only where the DNA matches it firmly. Clone size is shown for a subset of rows, as once, few, many or a class of expanded clone.

D	size	V	J	CDR3
NA	NA	TRBV3-1	TRBJ2-7	ASSQGPRLPYEQY
NA	many	TRBV24-1	TRBJ2-3	ATSDPGRAITPDTQY
TRBD1	NA	TRBV4-2	TRBJ2-3	ASSQDRGQGRDTQY
TRBD2	few	TRBV7-3	TRBJ2-1	ASSLTGGRANEQF
NA	many	TRBV29-1	TRBJ1-1	SVDLRGLGSTEAF
NA	NA	TRBV5-5	TRBJ2-3	ASSSRPGTRTDTQY
NA	NA	TRBV3-1	TRBJ1-2	ASSPSGATGYT
NA	NA	TRBV4-3	TRBJ2-2	ASSQEWRGITGELF
NA	few	TRBV7-6	TRBJ2-7	ASSLGLRGADEQY
NA	NA	TRBV27	TRBJ2-2	ASRQIAPGELF
NA	few	TRBV4-3	TRBJ2-3	ASSQRHGSTDTQY
TRBD2	NA	TRBV7-9	TRBJ2-7	ASISIVVAGGPYEQY
TRBD1	many	TRBV4-2	TRBJ2-5	ASSQTGQVGETQY
NA	many	TRBV6-2/TRBV6-3	TRBJ1-5	ASSLWSNQPQH
NA	many	TRBV20-1	TRBJ1-6	SASSNSPLH
NA	NA	TRBV10-3	TRBJ2-4	AISDPGSENIQY
NA	many	TRBV20-1	TRBJ2-5	SAPGLSRETQY
NA	few	TRBV12-3/TRBV12-4	TRBJ2-2	ASSLIKGGELF
TRBD2	NA	TRBV7-3	TRBJ2-1	ASSLKSRGLAGRNTNEQF
NA	few	TRBV5-6	TRBJ2-7	ASSGRGKAYEQY
NA	few	TRBV5-1	TRBJ1-6	ASSPSLNSPLH
TRBD1	NA	TRBV4-1	TRBJ2-7	ASSQSSTGAYEQY
TRBD2	NA	TRBV29-1	TRBJ2-6	SVGGLAGVGGANVLT
TRBD1	many	TRBV5-1	TRBJ2-7	ASSFRDRATEQY
TRBD1	NA	TRBV12-3/TRBV12-4	TRBJ1-3	ASRGGTEHYSGNTIY
TRBD2	NA	TRBV11-2	TRBJ2-7	ASSFTMRERYEQY
NA	NA	TRBV18	TRBJ1-5	ASSPEHSNQPQH
TRBD1	NA	TRBV5-1	TRBJ2-5	ASSSGQGFGETQY
NA	NA	TRBV6-5	TRBJ1-6	ASSFLDSPLH
NA	many	TRBV20-1	TRBJ2-3	SARVGGVDTQY
TRBD1	NA	TRBV7-9	TRBJ2-1	ASSSYGTGGEQF
TRBD2	many	TRBV20-1	TRBJ2-2	SAEREGRTGELF
TRBD2	NA	TRBV27	TRBJ2-2	ASSASGGAGELF
TRBD1	NA	TRBV27	TRBJ1-2	ASSLAGTGGLDGYT
TRBD1	many	TRBV12-3/TRBV12-4	TRBJ1-2	ASRPGQVAGYT
NA	few	TRBV7-2	TRBJ2-2	ASSLLGTGELF
TRBD1	few	TRBV7-2	TRBJ1-1	ASSPDREAF
TRBD1	NA	TRBV20-1	TRBJ2-4	SARDRFAKNIQY
TRBD2	NA	TRBV7-9	TRBJ2-1	ASSSLLAGEP
TRBD1	many	TRBV19	TRBJ2-2	ASRPGQGGTGELF
NA	few	TRBV19	TRBJ2-7	ASSITTSRYNYEQY
NA	few	TRBV4-1	TRBJ2-2	ASSQEAGRNTGELF
TRBD2	NA	TRBV6-2/TRBV6-3	TRBJ2-7	ASSIQRGSYEQY
TRBD1	NA	TRBV11-2	TRBJ2-1	ASSLYRGGSYNEQF
NA	few	TRBV10-3	TRBJ2-7	AISESTGRYEQY